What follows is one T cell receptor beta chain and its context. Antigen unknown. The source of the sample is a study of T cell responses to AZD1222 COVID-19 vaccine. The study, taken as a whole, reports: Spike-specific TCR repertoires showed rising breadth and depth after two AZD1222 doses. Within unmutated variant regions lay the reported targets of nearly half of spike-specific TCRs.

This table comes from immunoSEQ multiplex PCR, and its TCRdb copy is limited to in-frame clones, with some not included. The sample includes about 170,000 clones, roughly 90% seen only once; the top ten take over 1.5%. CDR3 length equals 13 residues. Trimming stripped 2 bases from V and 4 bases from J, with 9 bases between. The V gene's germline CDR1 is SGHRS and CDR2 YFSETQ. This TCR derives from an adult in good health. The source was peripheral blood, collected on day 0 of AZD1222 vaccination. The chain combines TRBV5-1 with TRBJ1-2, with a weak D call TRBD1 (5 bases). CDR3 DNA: TGCGCCAGCAGCTTCCAGGGTGGCTATGGCTACACCTTC. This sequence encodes CASSFQGGYGYTF.